A selection of T cell receptor beta chains follows, all from one sample in a study of radiotherapy plus CTLA-4 blockade in lung cancer. Libraries were prepared by immunoSEQ multiplex PCR; TCRdb keeps only in-frame clonotypes and omits some of them. In the table there are tens of thousands of clones, roughly 86% of which are singletons. The sequencing used peripheral blood, collected from a patient treated with radiotherapy plus ipilimumab. Receptors originate from a human donor with non-small cell lung cancer whose response to radiotherapy plus ipilimumab could not be evaluated. CDR3s include the opening cysteine and the closing phenylalanine or tryptophan. The D gene is left open where the match is weak. Size is stated for part of the rows, as once, few or many counts, or as a class when the clone is expanded.

d_gene,j_gene,abundance,v_gene,CDR3nt,CDR3aa
NA,TRBJ2-7,NA,TRBV7-9,TGTGCCAGCAGCTTAGTATTGGGCCAGGGTTACGAGCAGTACTTC,CASSLVLGQGYEQYF
NA,TRBJ1-3,NA,TRBV11-2,TGTGCCAGCTCCTCCAGCTCTGGAAACACCATATATTTT,CASSSSSGNTIYF
NA,TRBJ1-4,NA,TRBV7-2,TGTGCCAGCAGCTTAGGAGGCCTCCCTGAGGAAAAACTGTTTTTT,CASSLGGLPEEKLFF
TRBD1,TRBJ1-5,NA,TRBV6-1,TGTGCCAGCAAACAGGGGGAAGGCAATCAGCCCCAGCATTTT,CASKQGEGNQPQHF
NA,TRBJ2-2,NA,TRBV30,TGTGCCTGGAGTGTAGCAGGTTTTGGGACCGGGGAGCTGTTTTTT,CAWSVAGFGTGELFF
NA,TRBJ1-1,NA,TRBV21-1,TGTGCCAGCCTTACCGGGAGCACTGAAGCTTTCTTT,CASLTGSTEAFF
NA,TRBJ2-3,NA,TRBV29-1,TGCAGCGCGGGAGGGGGCTCAGGGGCAGATACGCAGTATTTT,CSAGGGSGADTQYF
NA,TRBJ2-1,NA,TRBV28,TGTGCCAGCAGTTTTGGAGGTGGGGGGATCTCCTACAATGAGCAGTTCTTC,CASSFGGGGISYNEQFF
NA,TRBJ1-2,few,TRBV6-5,TGTGCCAGCACCCTAGACCCCCGGTCCTTCTATGGCTACACCTTC,CASTLDPRSFYGYTF
TRBD1,TRBJ2-6,NA,TRBV28,TGTGCCAGCAGCCCTATGCGGACAGGATTATCTGGGGCCAACGTCCTGACTTTC,CASSPMRTGLSGANVLTF
TRBD2,TRBJ2-7,NA,TRBV5-1,TGCGCCAGCAGCCTGGCAACTAGCGGTATTTTCTACGAGCAGTACTTC,CASSLATSGIFYEQYF